A single T cell receptor beta chain is shown here with its context. This clone has a single count. Which antigen it targets is not known. Base qualities are missing; no much larger clone stands one base away. This sample is drawn from a study of T cell responses to AZD1222 COVID-19 vaccine (dated by TCRdb to about 2021). The study in broad terms: A total of 230 to 250 trial participants underwent TCR sequencing, of whom 200 to 220 received two doses of AZD1222 and some 26 received two doses of the MenACWY control vaccine. Trial participants were enrolled into age subgroups of 18-55, 56-69 and 70-plus years, which contained about 150, 28 and 57 TCR-sequenced participants, respectively. Points the paper makes about the study in general: In the small 56-69-year group, the increase in depth fell short of significance, most likely because of low power. Most participants were white British and females outnumbered males, and the authors suggested that clonal diversity may have been underestimated. Nearly half of unique spike-specific TCRs reportedly recognized epitopes outside regions mutated in the B.1.351 and B.1.1.7 variants. Conclusions about previously exposed vaccinees were limited because only a handful of AZD1222 recipients were SARS-CoV-2 seropositive at baseline. Vaccine-associated CD4 TCRs spanned the whole spike protein, with dominant responses in regions 160-218 and 743-854. Spike-specific TCR breadth and depth rose significantly after two AZD1222 doses compared with day 0 and with MenACWY recipients. No day 14 peak-response samples were available, so repertoires were characterized only after the peak T cell response.

The time point label corresponds to: about 28 days (+/-7) after the second vaccine dose. AZD1222 recipients given second doses at about 4 weeks or at about 12 weeks were pooled, since spike-specific TCR depth and breadth were not found to differ between the two schedules. The vaccinee samples were drawn from two UK trials, COV001 and COV002, one of which was a single-blind randomized controlled phase 2/3 trial testing AZD1222 (ChAdOx1 nCoV-19) in healthy adults. Trial participant PBMC samples were collected at day 0 and day 28 after the second dose for TCRbeta chain sequencing. The CDR3 regions of human TCRbeta chains were analyzed by immunosequencing. Per the original workflow: Repertoire TCRs were matched against a reference library of SARS-CoV-2-specific TCRs generated with the MIRA antigen-specificity platform. Breadth was defined as the fraction of unique TCRs that were SARS-CoV-2-associated, and depth was defined as the fraction of total T cells that were SARS-CoV-2-associated. Each spike-specific TCR was assigned to its reactive spike region and to a CD4 or CD8 class using the MIRA data. Log10-transformed breadth and depth values were compared by one-way ANOVA with Sidak's multiple comparisons tests. Drawn from immuneACCESS, this table holds only the in-frame rearrangements with V and J called that TCRdb kept. Clones are partly lost; checked studies trace under half to an unresolved V gene and leave the rest unexplained. From that table come the V and J calls and clone size; the DNA was used to work out D and trimming. The sample contains some 130,000 clones, 80% to 95% of them found a single time. Of the sample, approximately 6.9% falls within the top ten clones.

The TCR was taken from an adult who received the AZD1222 COVID-19 vaccine. Source: peripheral blood, taken 28 days after the second AZD1222 dose.

The CDR3 protein is CASSPGLAVAYNEQFF. At the DNA level, the sequence is TGTGCCAGCAGCCCCGGACTAGCGGTCGCCTACAATGAGCAGTTCTTC. The chain uses TRBV5-5 and TRBJ2-1; TRBD2 matches 10 bases in the middle. Spanning cysteine to phenylalanine, the CDR3 consists of 16 amino acids. The DNA shown is the 48-base CDR3, in frame from base 1. V lost 4 bases and J lost 2 bases, and the count of bases not matched to a germline gene is 6. From the germline V gene (reference sequence), CDR1 is SGHKS and CDR2 is YYEKEE.